The 15 T cell receptor beta chains below come from one sample, sequenced in a study of cytomegalovirus exposure and HLA in healthy donors. The data were produced by immunoSEQ multiplex PCR, yet TCRdb's version contains in-frame clones alone and is incomplete. Of 130,000 to 150,000 clones listed, more than 80% are singletons. The material sequenced was PBMCs. These receptors all come from a young woman in good health and CMV-seropositive.

This chain links TRBV7-2 with TRBJ2-7; 10 bases align to TRBD1. CDR1 and CDR2 (germline): SGHTA, FQGNSA. The CDR3 is made up of 15 amino acids. The trim removed 1 base at V and 3 bases at J, leaving 3 bases unmatched. The CDR3 loop is CASSLGQGAGYEQYF. The DNA for the CDR3 is TGTGCCAGCAGCTTAGGACAGGGGGCTGGCTACGAGCAGTACTTC.

Many counts were recorded for this clone. This chain connects TRBV4-1 to TRBJ2-1, with 10 bases matching TRBD2. Germline V gene data show CDR1 as MGHRA and CDR2 as YSYEKL. This CDR3 is 18 amino acids long. Unmatched junction bases numbered 14, after V lost 2 bases and J lost 7 bases. The CDR3 DNA is TGCGCCAGCAGCCAACTCGACATGGGGGGACTAGCGCCGAATGAGCAGTTCTTC. Encoded protein: CASSQLDMGGLAPNEQFF.

The chain uses TRBV5-1 and TRBJ1-6, with 7 bases that match TRBD1. The trim removed 4 bases at V and 8 bases at J, leaving 9 bases unmatched. Germline lookup yields CDR1 SGHRS and CDR2 YFSETQ. The CDR3 is made up of 15 amino acids. This chain's CDR3 is CASSRQGGNDSPLHF. CDR3 coding DNA: TGCGCCAGCAGCCGACAGGGAGGAAACGATTCACCCCTCCACTTT.

The chain is built from TRBV9 and TRBJ2-2; TRBD1 matches 10 bases. CDR3 length: 15 residues. V dropped 3 bases and J dropped 6; count of bases not matched to a gene: 5. The germline gives CDR1 SGDLS, CDR2 YYNGEE. CDR3 amino acids: CASSETGGPAGELFF. The DNA for the CDR3 is TGTGCCAGCAGCGAGACAGGGGGCCCCGCCGGGGAGCTGTTTTTT.

This chain joins TRBV2 and TRBJ2-3, with 9 bases aligning to TRBD2. This CDR3 region has 15 residues. The germline V gene has CDR1 SNHLY and CDR2 FYNNEI. The V gene end was trimmed by 3 bases and the J gene end by 1 base; junction bases not matched to a gene: 2. The CDR3 region has the DNA TGTGCCAGCAGTGATTTAGCGGGGGGCACAGATACGCAGTATTTT. Its protein product is CASSDLAGGTDTQYF.

The chain is built from TRBV5-1 and TRBJ2-5; 8 nucleotides match TRBD2. The CDR3 runs 15 residues. V was clipped by 0 bases and J by 5 bases; unmatched bases: 6. Germline CDR1 reads SGHRS; CDR2 reads YFSETQ. The CDR3 nucleotides read TGCGCCAGCAGCTTGGGCGGGGGGCGCCAGGAGACCCAGTACTTC. The encoded protein is CASSLGGGRQETQYF. Based on the CDR3 plus reference TRBV5-1 and TRBJ2-5, the full variable domain is KAGVTQTPRYLIKTRGQQVTLSCSPISGHRSVSWYQQTPGQGLQFLFEYFSETQRNKGNFPGRFSGRQFSNSRSEMNVSTLELGDSALYLCASSLGGGRQETQYFGPGTRLLVL.

This chain uses TRBV6-4 with TRBJ2-1, with 10 bases lining up with TRBD2. The CDR3 consists of 15 residues. V lost 5 bases and J lost 9; bases outside the gene matches: 10. CDR1 MRHNA and CDR2 SNTAGT come from the germline V gene. This CDR3 is CASSLSSGGAAEQFF. As DNA, the CDR3 is TGTGCCAGCAGTCTATCGAGCGGGGGGGCGGCTGAGCAGTTCTTC.

V gene TRBV4-1 combines with J gene TRBJ1-6, with TRBD1 matching 7 bases. Germline loops: CDR1 MGHRA, CDR2 YSYEKL. J gave up 5 bases and V 0 bases, and 13 bases lay outside the gene matches. CDR3 length: 19 amino acids. Here the CDR3 DNA reads TGCGCCAGCAGCCAAGATCCCCCCCTGACAGGGTGGAATAATTCACCCCTCCACTTT. This sequence encodes CASSQDPPLTGWNNSPLHF.

The table lists this clone with many counts. For the CDR3, the DNA is TGTGCCAGCAGCCGCCGGACAGAGCTGGATGGCTACACCTTC. It encodes CASSRRTELDGYTF. J is TRBJ1-2 and V is TRBV2; D is possibly TRBD1 (6 bases). The CDR3 length is 14 residues. V lost 6 bases, J lost 6 bases, and 17 bases lay in between. The germline V gene encodes CDR1 SNHLY and CDR2 FYNNEI.

J is TRBJ2-3 and V is TRBV5-6; 11 nucleotides match TRBD2. Germline V gene sequence: CDR1 SGHDT, CDR2 YYEEEE. This CDR3 is 18 amino acids long. With 0 bases clipped from V and 2 bases from J, the junction kept 8 bases outside the gene matches. CDR3 protein: CASSLAGRLAGPTDTQYF. The CDR3 coding sequence is TGTGCCAGCAGCTTGGCGGGACGACTAGCGGGGCCCACAGATACGCAGTATTTT.

The rearrangement joins TRBV4-1 to TRBJ2-5; D unresolved. This CDR3 has 14 amino acids. V was shortened by 0 bases and J by 3 bases, with 8 bases between the two germline ends. CDR1 MGHRA and CDR2 YSYEKL come from the germline V gene. This CDR3 is CASSQDHREETQYF. The CDR3 region has the DNA TGCGCCAGCAGCCAAGATCACCGAGAAGAGACCCAGTACTTC.

CDR3 sequence: CASEDNRDFREQYF. CDR3 in DNA: TGTGCCAGCGAAGATAACCGGGACTTCCGAGAGCAGTACTTC. The chain uses TRBV6-1 and TRBJ2-7; perhaps TRBD2 as D (6 bases). The CDR3 is made up of 14 amino acids. CDR1 and CDR2 from the germline V gene are MNHNS and SASEGT. With 8 bases removed from V and 7 bases from J, the gap between germline ends came to 21 bases.

The rearrangement joins TRBV15 to TRBJ1-2; 8 positions agree with TRBD1. V was clipped by 3 bases and J by 7 bases; unmatched bases: 16. The CDR3 loop spans 17 amino acids. The V gene's germline CDR1 is LNHNV and CDR2 YYDKDF (reference sequence). The CDR3 loop reads CATSSDRKYRGNSGYTF. CDR3 sequence (DNA): TGTGCCACCAGCAGCGATCGGAAATACAGGGGGAATAGTGGCTACACCTTC.

The chain employs TRBV7-9 and TRBJ2-5; a weak D match, TRBD1 (7 bases). Germline assignment: CDR1 SEHNR and CDR2 FQNEAQ (reference sequence). The length of the CDR3 is 16 residues. The V end lost 3 bases, the J end lost 5 bases, and 19 bases lay between the germline ends. The chain's CDR3 is CASSFPQGGVDETQYF. CDR3 coding DNA: TGTGCCAGCAGCTTTCCTCAGGGGGGAGTCGACGAGACCCAGTACTTC.

CDR3 bases: TGTGCCAGCAGTACAGGGGCGGCCGGGGAGCTGTTTTTT. This codes for CASSTGAAGELFF. The chain combines TRBV2 with TRBJ2-2; TRBD1 aligns across 7 bases. CDR1 is SNHLY and CDR2 is FYNNEI in the germline V gene. The CDR3 runs to 13 residues. Trimming at V came to 5 bases and at J to 6 bases, leaving 3 bases not matched to a gene.